These 6 T cell receptor beta chains were sequenced from one sample in a study of human T cells and chemical hapten exposure. TCRdb re-analysed the RACE reads in MiXCR, keeping a single row per CDR3 protein. The sample carries 95,000 to 150,000 distinct CDR3 sequences, around 10% recorded once. Time point of the sample: patch test 3, about 24 weeks after DPC sensitization. Treatment noted: therapeutic diphenylcyclopropenone sensitization with weekly scalp DPC. The sequences come from whole blood, collected in connection with sensitization to the hapten diphenylcyclopropenone (DPC). These receptors originate from a woman in her fifties or sixties with alopecia areata. Some clones in this sample may be carry-over from other donors' samples.

This clonotype occurred many times. The rearrangement joins TRBV20-1 to TRBJ2-3; D is unclear. This CDR3 has 14 residues. Germline V gene data show CDR1 as DFQATT and CDR2 as SNEGSKA (reference sequence). V was cut by 4 bases and J by 4 bases, with 15 bases left in between. CDR3 sequence (DNA): TGCAGTGCTATTTTAGATGGTGGTCCAGATACGCAGTATTTT. Translation: CSAILDGGPDTQYF.

There are a few counts of this clonotype. The V call is TRBV14, the J call TRBJ2-3; perhaps TRBD2 as D (6 bases). This CDR3 is built from 16 residues. Germline V gene sequence: CDR1 SGHDN, CDR2 FVKESK. Trimming removed 0 bases at V and 5 bases at J, with 15 bases between. CDR3 coding DNA: TGTGCCAGCAGCCAAGATCCACTAGCCGTCGGAGATACGCAGTATTTT. It encodes CASSQDPLAVGDTQYF.

This clonotype was seen only a few times. This chain links TRBV9 with TRBJ2-7; possibly TRBD1 or TRBD2 for D (5 bases each). Germline V gene lookup returns CDR1 SGDLS and CDR2 YYNGEE. Trimming cost V 1 base and J 0 bases, with 11 bases left between them. CDR3 length: 15 residues. The CDR3 reads CASSVSGRSSYEQYF. Here the CDR3 DNA reads TGTGCCAGCAGCGTATCGGGGCGTAGCTCCTACGAGCAGTACTTC.

J is TRBJ2-1 and V is TRBV29-1, with TRBD1 as a possible D gene (7 bases). The germline V and J ends were trimmed by 3 bases and 2 bases, with 14 bases remaining between them. The CDR3 has 15 amino acids. The germline V gene has CDR1 SQVTM and CDR2 ANQGSEA. The CDR3 spells CSVDWRDSTYNEQFF. CDR3 sequence (DNA): TGCAGCGTTGATTGGAGGGACAGTACCTACAATGAGCAGTTCTTC.

This clonotype has at least ten counts. The chain employs TRBV7-2 and TRBJ1-1; no clear D gene. CDR1 and CDR2 from the germline V gene are SGHTA and FQGNSA. Deletions cut 1 base from V and 7 bases from J, with 4 bases between. The CDR3 consists of 11 residues. The CDR3 nucleotides read TGTGCCAGCAGCTTAGGGTTTGAAGCTTTCTTT. Encoded protein: CASSLGFEAFF.

V gene TRBV27 combines with J gene TRBJ2-2; D unresolved. The germline V gene encodes CDR1 MNHEY and CDR2 SMNVEV (reference sequence). The CDR3 contains 14 residues. V was pared by 2 bases and J by 4 bases, with 8 bases between. CDR3 coding DNA: TGTGCCAGCAGTTTAGAGGCCGGCACCGGGGAGCTGTTTTTT. It is translated as CASSLEAGTGELFF.